These 24 T cell receptor beta chains came from one sample sequenced in a study of blood T cell repertoires in COVID-19. Only in-frame clones appear in the TCRdb table, and some are missing; sequencing was by immunoSEQ multiplex PCR. The sample shows 200,000 to 250,000 clones, 88% of them seen only once. The sample consisted of peripheral blood. These receptors all come from a woman aged 30 to 39 with COVID-19, enrolled during active disease.

The rearrangement uses TRBV27 and TRBJ2-5; the match to TRBD1 covers 8 bases. Per germline, CDR1 MNHEY and CDR2 SMNVEV (reference sequence). The CDR3 runs 13 residues. J was trimmed by 1 base and V by 10 bases; bases with no gene match: 5. The CDR3 sequence: CATSGQAQETQYF. The CDR3 DNA is TGTGCCACTTCGGGACAGGCCCAAGAGACCCAGTACTTC.

DNA of the CDR3: TGTGCCAGCGCCCGGGAGCGAACTGGGACTGAAGCTTTCTTT. Translating it yields CASARERTGTEAFF. The chain has TRBV6-5 and TRBJ1-1; D gene uncertain. Trimming took off 8 bases at V and 5 bases at J, with 18 bases between the two ends. Germline values: CDR1 MNHEY, CDR2 SVGAGI. There are 14 residues in the CDR3.

This sequence joins TRBV7-8 and TRBJ1-5; 7 positions match TRBD1. J was trimmed by 0 bases and V by 5 bases; bases with no gene match: 16. The germline V gene has CDR1 SGHVS and CDR2 FQNEAQ. This CDR3 has 19 amino acids. Here the CDR3 DNA reads TGTGCCAGCAGCCCACCGCTAAGGAGGGGGCTAGGTAGCAATCAGCCCCAGCATTTT. As protein: CASSPPLRRGLGSNQPQHF.

CDR3 nucleotide sequence: TGTGCCAGTAGTATAGGGTTCGGCACTGAAGCTTTCTTT. Translating it yields CASSIGFGTEAFF. The chain has TRBV19 and TRBJ1-1; the D is unclear. The CDR3 extends over 13 amino acids. Trimming removed 1 base at V and 4 bases at J, with 7 bases between. The germline V gene encodes CDR1 LNHDA and CDR2 SQIVND (reference sequence).

This clone was seen only once. This chain joins TRBV7-2 and TRBJ1-3; 10 positions match TRBD1. CDR1 SGHTA and CDR2 FQGNSA come from the germline V gene. The CDR3 consists of 15 residues. Losses at the gene ends were 5 bases for V and 4 bases for J; bases not matched to a gene: 5. The CDR3 loop is CASSGDRGPGNTIYF. CDR3 bases: TGTGCCAGCAGCGGAGACAGGGGGCCCGGAAACACCATATATTTT.

This chain links TRBV11-2 with TRBJ1-1, with TRBD1 matching 11 bases. The trim removed 5 bases at V and 6 bases at J, leaving 8 bases unmatched. CDR3 length: 15 amino acids. Per the germline V gene, CDR1 is SGHAT and CDR2 is FQNNGV. CDR3 sequence reads: CASSEGQGAPPEAFF. CDR3 nucleotide sequence: TGTGCCAGCAGCGAAGGACAGGGGGCACCTCCTGAAGCTTTCTTT.

In nucleotides, the CDR3 is TGCGCCAGCAGCCAGCGCGACAGGGTGAACACTGAAGCTTTCTTT. This codes for CASSQRDRVNTEAFF. The chain combines TRBV4-1 with TRBJ1-1; 7 nucleotides align to TRBD1. There are 15 residues in the CDR3. The V and J ends lost 3 bases and 0 bases, in that order; junction bases with no gene match: 4. Germline values: CDR1 MGHRA, CDR2 YSYEKL.

The chain links TRBV15 to TRBJ1-1; D remains ambiguous. This CDR3 region has 13 residues. V gave up 1 base and J gave up 6 bases, with 9 bases separating them. Germline values: CDR1 LNHNV, CDR2 YYDKDF (reference sequence). CDR3 DNA sequence: TGTGCCACCAGCAGAGGTGGGAGGCCTGAAGCTTTCTTT. As protein: CATSRGGRPEAFF. The full variable domain, in which reference TRBV15 and TRBJ1-1 provide the parts outside the CDR3, is DAMVIQNPRYQVTQFGKPVTLSCSQTLNHNVMYWYQQKSSQAPKLLFHYYDKDFNNEADTPDNFQSRRPNTSFCFLDIRSPGLGDTAMYLCATSRGGRPEAFFGQGTRLTVV.

The genes are TRBV28 and TRBJ2-1; no definite D call. Germline V lookup: CDR1 MDHEN, CDR2 SYDVKM. The CDR3 is made up of 12 amino acids. V was trimmed by 2 bases and J by 8 bases, leaving 7 bases between them. The CDR3, as DNA: TGTGCCAGCAGTTTAAACAGCCATGAGCAGTTCTTC. Translating gives CASSLNSHEQFF.

The CDR3: CASSESASGSYNEQFF. The CDR3 DNA follows: TGTGCCAGCAGTGAATCGGCTAGCGGGTCCTACAATGAGCAGTTCTTC. This sequence joins TRBV25-1 and TRBJ2-1, with 8 bases that match TRBD2. CDR1 is MGHDK and CDR2 is SYGVNS in the germline V gene. The CDR3 is 16 residues long. V gave up 1 base and J gave up 1 base; unmatched junction bases: 3.

V usage is TRBV5-4 and J usage is TRBJ1-4, with unresolved D. The CDR3 sequence is 16 residues long. Per the germline V gene, CDR1 is SGHNT and CDR2 is YYREEE (reference sequence). Trimming took 4 bases from V and 0 from J, leaving 13 bases between them. This CDR3 is CASSLNSGATNEKLFF. For the CDR3, the DNA is TGTGCCAGCAGCCTAAATTCTGGTGCAACTAATGAAAAACTGTTTTTT.

The table lists this clone with a few counts. This chain links TRBV29-1 with TRBJ2-1; 9 bases are shared with TRBD2. With V trimmed by 4 bases and J by 7 bases, 5 bases remained unmatched. CDR1 is SQVTM and CDR2 is ANQGSEA in the germline V gene. The CDR3 contains 13 residues. The CDR3 coding sequence is TGCAGCGTTGTAGCGGGAGCGGTGAATGAGCAGTTCTTC. Protein product: CSVVAGAVNEQFF.

V usage is TRBV19 and J usage is TRBJ2-2, with D perhaps TRBD1 (6 bases). V lost 3 bases and J lost 1, with 6 bases in between. There are 14 residues in the CDR3. The germline V gene has CDR1 LNHDA and CDR2 SQIVND (reference sequence). CDR3 sequence reads: CASSMGQNTGELFF. The CDR3 bases are TGTGCCAGTAGTATGGGACAGAACACCGGGGAGCTGTTTTTT.

The CDR3 DNA reads as TGTGCCAGTACACCATTTGGTGGGAGCTACAATGAGCAGTTCTTC. Protein: CASTPFGGSYNEQFF. The chain is built from TRBV19 and TRBJ2-1, with D possibly matching TRBD2 (5 bases). The V and J ends lost 7 bases and 3 bases respectively, with 16 bases between them. Looked up from germline, CDR1 is LNHDA and CDR2 is SQIVND (reference sequence). The CDR3 covers 15 residues.

V and J are TRBV6-4 and TRBJ2-7, with 7 bases identical to TRBD2. Germline CDR1 is MRHNA and CDR2 is SNTAGT. This CDR3 region has 17 residues. V lost 4 bases, J lost 3 bases, and 15 bases stayed unmatched. The CDR3 loop reads CASSVRTGLADFYEQYV. The CDR3, as DNA: TGTGCCAGCAGTGTTCGTACGGGGCTAGCGGACTTCTACGAGCAGTACGTC.

The chain couples TRBV9 to TRBJ2-7; 8 bases are a match to TRBD1. The CDR3 sequence is 15 residues long. The ends lost 0 bases at V and 6 bases at J; junction bases unmatched: 8. The V gene's germline CDR1 is SGDLS and CDR2 YYNGEE. The CDR3 loop reads CASSVGWTGSVEQYF. As DNA, the CDR3 is TGTGCCAGCAGCGTAGGTTGGACAGGGTCGGTCGAGCAGTACTTC. The full variable domain, completed using reference TRBV9 and TRBJ2-7, is DSGVTQTPKHLITATGQRVTLRCSPRSGDLSVYWYQQSLDQGLQFLIQYYNGEERAKGNILERFSAQQFPDLHSELNLSSLELGDSALYFCASSVGWTGSVEQYFGPGTRLTVT.

The chain joins TRBV6-2 or TRBV6-3 to TRBJ1-2, with 8 bases fitting TRBD1. V was clipped by 0 bases and J by 3 bases; unmatched bases: 6. This CDR3 has 16 amino acids. Germline-derived CDR1 and CDR2 are MNHEY and SVGEGT. This CDR3 reads CASSYSLQGQDYGYTF. The CDR3 bases are TGTGCCAGCAGTTACTCGCTCCAGGGACAGGACTATGGCTACACCTTC.

The chain links TRBV7-2 to TRBJ1-1; D is uncertain. The germline V gene has CDR1 SGHTA and CDR2 FQGNSA. This CDR3 region has 16 residues. V was shortened by 5 bases and J by 5 bases, with 21 bases between the two germline ends. The CDR3 sequence: CASSPIGEGLRTEAFF. The CDR3 DNA reads as TGTGCCAGCAGCCCGATCGGGGAAGGGTTGAGGACTGAAGCTTTCTTT.

The chain uses TRBV7-9 and TRBJ1-1; D remains ambiguous. V gave up 5 bases and J gave up 1 base, with 14 bases separating them. The CDR3 consists of 15 residues. Germline V gene sequence: CDR1 SEHNR, CDR2 FQNEAQ (reference sequence). The CDR3 nucleotides are TGTGCCAGCAGCCCGACCTGGGAGGGGAACACTGAAGCTTTCTTT. Translating gives CASSPTWEGNTEAFF.

This clone was observed once. The V gene is TRBV18, the J gene TRBJ2-3, with D maybe TRBD2 (5 bases). The germline V gene encodes CDR1 KGHSH and CDR2 LQKENI. This CDR3 comprises 15 residues. Trimming pared 5 bases from V and 8 bases from J, leaving 20 bases between. CDR3 DNA: TGTGCCAGCTCATTCCCGTATGAACGGGATGGTACGCAGTATTTT. Amino acids: CASSFPYERDGTQYF.

This clone was counted once. V and J are TRBV11-2 and TRBJ2-7; 9 bases are shared with TRBD1. Trimming removed 5 bases from V and 0 bases from J; junction bases left unmatched: 2. The CDR3 extends over 14 amino acids. CDR1 and CDR2 from the germline V gene are SGHAT and FQNNGV. The CDR3 DNA follows: TGTGCCAGCAGCCGGACAGGGGCCTCCTACGAGCAGTACTTC. Its protein product is CASSRTGASYEQYF.

This chain links TRBV13 with TRBJ2-1, with D tentatively TRBD2 (6 bases). CDR1 PRHDT and CDR2 FYEKMQ come from the germline V gene (reference sequence). The CDR3 runs to 14 residues. Trimming shortened V by 4 bases and J by 7 bases, and 14 bases separated the two germline ends. The CDR3 protein is CASSYGSGRNEQFF. DNA for the CDR3: TGTGCCAGCAGCTACGGGTCGGGGAGGAATGAGCAGTTCTTC.

The rearrangement joins TRBV7-6 to TRBJ2-3; the match to TRBD2 covers 9 bases. From germline, CDR1 is SGHVS and CDR2 FNYEAQ. The CDR3 loop spans 15 amino acids. The ends lost 1 base at V and 6 bases at J; junction bases unmatched: 5. Written as DNA, the CDR3 is TGTGCCAGCAGCTTAGGCGGGGGGGCCCCCGATACGCAGTATTTT. This translates into CASSLGGGAPDTQYF.

The chain uses TRBV4-3 and TRBJ1-1, with TRBD1 matching over 7 bases. Losses at the gene ends were 4 bases for V and 11 bases for J; bases not matched to a gene: 13. The CDR3 sequence is 14 residues long. The germline gives CDR1 LGHNA, CDR2 YSLEER. CDR3 sequence reads: CASSPGTVINGAFF. CDR3 coding DNA: TGCGCCAGCAGCCCCGGGACAGTAATAAATGGTGCTTTCTTT.